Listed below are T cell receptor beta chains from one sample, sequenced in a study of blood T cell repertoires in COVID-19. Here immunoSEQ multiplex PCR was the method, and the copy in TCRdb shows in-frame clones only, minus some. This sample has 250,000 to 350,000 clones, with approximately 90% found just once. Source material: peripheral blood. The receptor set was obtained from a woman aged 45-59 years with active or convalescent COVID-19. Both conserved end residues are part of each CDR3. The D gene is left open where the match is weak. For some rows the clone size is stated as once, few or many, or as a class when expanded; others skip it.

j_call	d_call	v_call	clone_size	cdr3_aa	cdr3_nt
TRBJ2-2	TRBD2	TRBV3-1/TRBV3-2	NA	CASSRGLAGNTGELFF	TGTGCCAGCAGCCGAGGACTAGCGGGGAACACCGGGGAGCTGTTTTTT
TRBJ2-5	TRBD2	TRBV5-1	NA	CASSSGLAGGETQYF	TGCGCCAGCAGTTCGGGACTAGCGGGAGGCGAGACCCAGTACTTC
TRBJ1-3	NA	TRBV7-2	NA	CASSFGGAGGNTIYF	TGTGCCAGCAGCTTCGGGGGGGCCGGTGGAAACACCATATATTTT
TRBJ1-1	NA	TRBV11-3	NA	CASSLDGVDTEAFF	TGTGCCAGCAGCTTAGACGGGGTGGACACTGAAGCTTTCTTT
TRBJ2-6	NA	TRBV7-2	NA	CASSLFIRGSSGANVLTF	TGTGCCAGCAGCTTATTTATCAGGGGAAGCTCTGGGGCCAACGTCCTGACTTTC
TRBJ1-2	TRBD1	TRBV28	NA	CASSAGTGGTAGYGYTF	TGTGCCAGCAGCGCCGGGACAGGCGGGACGGCGGGGTATGGCTACACCTTC
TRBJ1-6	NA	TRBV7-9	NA	CASNGVSYNSPLHF	TGTGCCAGCAACGGGGTGTCCTATAATTCACCCCTCCACTTT
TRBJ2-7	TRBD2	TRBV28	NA	CASSLWLAGDKVYEQYF	TGTGCCAGCAGTTTATGGTTAGCGGGAGATAAGGTCTACGAGCAGTACTTC
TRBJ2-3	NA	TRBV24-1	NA	CATSESQSTDTQYF	TGTGCCACCAGTGAAAGTCAGAGCACAGATACGCAGTATTTT
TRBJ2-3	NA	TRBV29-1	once	CSVAPSATTDTQYF	TGCAGCGTTGCCCCTAGCGCTACCACAGATACGCAGTATTTT
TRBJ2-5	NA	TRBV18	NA	CASSRSQETQYF	TGTGCCAGCTCTCGGAGCCAGGAGACCCAGTACTTC
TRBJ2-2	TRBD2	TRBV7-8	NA	CASSAWTSGGAPGELFF	TGTGCCAGCAGCGCCTGGACTAGCGGGGGGGCCCCCGGGGAGCTGTTTTTT
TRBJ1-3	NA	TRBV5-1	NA	CASSLGGYQGSGNTIYF	TGCGCCAGCAGCTTGGGTGGCTACCAGGGCTCTGGAAACACCATATATTTT
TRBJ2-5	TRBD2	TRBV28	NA	CASSYGLAGGEETQYF	TGTGCCAGCAGTTACGGACTAGCGGGAGGAGAAGAGACCCAGTACTTC
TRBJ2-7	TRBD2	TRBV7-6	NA	CASGPTSGPSYEQYF	TGTGCCAGCGGCCCGACTAGCGGACCCTCCTACGAGCAGTACTTC
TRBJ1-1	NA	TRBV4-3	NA	CASSQGGPIGGRTEAFF	TGCGCCAGCAGCCAAGGAGGACCTATAGGGGGACGCACTGAAGCTTTCTTT